These T cell receptor beta chains were read from a single sample in a study of read filtering for tumor transcriptome and immune sequencing. TCRdb called the reads again in MiXCR, with one record for every CDR3 protein. The sample contains roughly 25,000 distinct CDR3 sequences, 20% of which appear only once. Sequencing was carried out using a population of CD138-negative cells sorted from bone marrow. Source of these receptors: a donor at least 40 years old with multiple myeloma. CDR3s leave out the opening cysteine and the closing phenylalanine or tryptophan. A D gene is named only where the DNA matches it firmly.

TRBJ2-5	TRBV6-1	TRBD2	ASSTGTSGTYTAGPETQY
TRBJ1-1	TRBV9	TRBD1	ASSVEDRGEAF
TRBJ2-3	TRBV29-1	NA	SVKEYTDTQY
TRBJ2-1	TRBV5-6	TRBD2	ASTLILLAGVGEQF
TRBJ2-4	TRBV20-1	TRBD2	SAAGLADLEDIQY
TRBJ1-1	TRBV7-9	NA	ASSLGDGYTEAF
TRBJ2-7	TRBV2	NA	ASGSDPPYR
TRBJ2-1	TRBV5-1	NA	AGSGGLSGYNEQF
TRBJ2-1	TRBV7-2	NA	ASSLRDGDGRGSYNEQF
TRBJ2-4	TRBV2	NA	ASSVEFGIQY
TRBJ2-5	TRBV2	NA	ASSELTGQRVKETQY
TRBJ2-5	TRBV10-3	TRBD2	ATLGTSGKETQY
TRBJ2-2	TRBV19	TRBD2	ASKKRESANTGELF
TRBJ1-1	TRBV20-1	TRBD1	SARPLGLDRWGTEAF
TRBJ2-1	TRBV4-2	NA	ASSQRLEPNEQF
TRBJ2-7	TRBV12-3/TRBV12-4	TRBD1	ASSSQGTEQY
TRBJ2-7	TRBV29-1	NA	SVRQRNSYEQY
TRBJ2-1	TRBV7-3	NA	ASSLNVREPDNEQF
TRBJ2-1	TRBV12-3/TRBV12-4	TRBD2	ASNQAGVGNGQF
TRBJ2-1	TRBV2	NA	ASSGKVGQF
TRBJ2-3	TRBV2	NA	ASNALDVSTDTQY
TRBJ1-5	TRBV7-2	NA	ASSLRPGRQPQH
TRBJ2-5	TRBV7-8	NA	ASSFVQGQETQY
TRBJ2-1	TRBV29-1	TRBD2	SVETSGSGRDEQF
TRBJ1-1	TRBV5-1	NA	ASSLNPNTEAF
TRBJ2-3	TRBV19	TRBD2	ASRPTSGRAPDTQY
TRBJ2-7	TRBV6-5	NA	ASSPATRWYEPY
TRBJ1-6	TRBV20-1	NA	SASYQEGTSPLH
TRBJ1-1	TRBV3-1	NA	ASSQDAANTETL
TRBJ2-3	TRBV29-1	TRBD2	SVVQGTSTGTQY
TRBJ2-7	TRBV6-1	NA	ASSDGTYPEQY
TRBJ2-1	TRBV12-3/TRBV12-4	TRBD2	ASSFRVARGNEQF
TRBJ2-1	TRBV5-4	TRBD2	ASSLVSGSNNEQF
TRBJ1-4	TRBV29-1	TRBD1	SVEGGRGRDEKLF
TRBJ2-5	TRBV20-1	TRBD1	SARDRRGQETQY
TRBJ2-1	TRBV5-1	TRBD2	ASSLWGWTSGRGDEQF
TRBJ2-3	TRBV5-1	NA	ASSLYPDRGTDTQY
TRBJ1-5	TRBV15	NA	ATSRDVKGLRQPQH
TRBJ2-1	TRBV20-1	NA	SAELPSYNEQF
TRBJ2-7	TRBV7-8	NA	ASSLSGSFGEQY
TRBJ2-1	TRBV2	NA	ASSDFGIPYNEQF
TRBJ2-2	TRBV4-2	NA	ASSQDSYSGELF
TRBJ1-1	TRBV28	NA	ASRPPRRTEAF
TRBJ2-2	TRBV5-6	NA	ASSFLGAVQTGELF
TRBJ2-2	TRBV14	TRBD2	ASSQTRLAGVGTGELF
TRBJ2-7	TRBV4-1	TRBD2	ASSQGGVEQY
TRBJ2-1	TRBV10-3	NA	AISALGVNNEQF
TRBJ1-4	TRBV7-9	TRBD1	ASSPAGGVGEKLF
TRBJ2-2	TRBV7-3	TRBD2	ASSLLAGAGELF
TRBJ1-1	TRBV20-1	NA	STTGNTEAF
TRBJ2-1	TRBV20-1	TRBD2	SGVVGGREQF